This T cell receptor beta chain originates from a study of immune heterogeneity within non-small cell lung tumors. The TCR beta CDR3 region was amplified by multiplex PCR employing 32 V and 13 J primers. TCRdb fed the multiplex PCR reads into MiXCR, producing one record per CDR3 protein. The sample records over 1,500 distinct CDR3 sequences, approximately 50% being singletons. The CDR3 covers 15 residues. The ends were cut back, 1 base at V and 2 bases at J, with 11 bases in the middle. Germline CDR1 is LNHNV and CDR2 is YYDKDF (reference sequence). Bulk tumor gDNA, roughly 600 ng per sample, served as the TCR template. Several biopsies per primary tumor, spaced far apart, were taken during surgery. With untreated, newly diagnosed non-small cell lung cancer, the patients went on to undergo curative surgery.

V is TRBV15 and J is TRBJ2-5; no clear D gene. Specimen: lung tumor tissue. The sequence was obtained from a man aged 55 to 70 with non-small cell lung cancer. The CDR3 DNA sequence: TGTGCCACCAGCAGAGGTCTGGAGAATCAAGAGACCCAGTACTTC. Translating gives CATSRGLENQETQYF.